Presented here are 21 T cell receptor beta chains from one specimen sequenced in a study of cytomegalovirus exposure and HLA in healthy donors. 60 Vbeta and 13 Jbeta primers were used in PCR. Measured with immunoSEQ multiplex PCR; TCRdb has only the in-frame clones, and not every one. Here the sample table reports some 75,000 clones. Specimen: PBMCs. The source of these receptors is a man aged 40-55 years in good health and CMV-seronegative.

The V and J genes are TRBV5-1 and TRBJ2-3; a weak D match, TRBD2 (5 bases). This CDR3 region has 15 residues. In germline, CDR1 is SGHRS, CDR2 YFSETQ. Trimming left V 5 bases short and J 5 bases short, with 18 bases between. This chain's CDR3 is CASRGEGVGVDTQYF. Here the CDR3 DNA reads TGCGCCAGCAGGGGAGAGGGAGTGGGAGTAGATACGCAGTATTTT.

This chain connects TRBV30 to TRBJ1-5; no clear D gene. Trimming took 1 base from V and 4 from J, leaving 8 bases between them. The CDR3 runs 13 residues. Germline CDR1 GTSNPN, CDR2 SVGIG (reference sequence). The CDR3 here is CAWSGQQNQPQHF. CDR3 DNA: TGTGCCTGGAGTGGACAACAGAATCAGCCCCAGCATTTT.

The chain recombines TRBV4-2 with TRBJ2-5; TRBD1 is a possible D gene (6 bases). Deletions cut 4 bases from V and 5 bases from J, with 14 bases between. The CDR3 extends over 14 amino acids. Per the germline V gene, CDR1 is LGHNA and CDR2 is YNFKEQ. The CDR3 spells CASSPAGESETQYF. Here the CDR3 DNA reads TGTGCCAGCAGCCCGGCAGGGGAGAGTGAGACCCAGTACTTC.

CDR3 in DNA: TGCGCCAGCCGAACCCGTCCGGGGACCGGGAGGACTAGCGGGAATGAGCAGTTCTTC. This codes for CASRTRPGTGRTSGNEQFF. The chain carries TRBV5-1 and TRBJ2-1; 11 bases align to TRBD2. This CDR3 spans 19 amino acids. Germline V lookup: CDR1 SGHRS, CDR2 YFSETQ. Trimming at V came to 7 bases and at J to 7 bases, leaving 22 bases not matched to a gene.

This rearrangement joins TRBV12-2 to TRBJ2-5; TRBD2 reflects the table's D call only, with no check against the DNA. TRBV12-2 represents a pseudogene. The CDR3 sequence is 13 residues long. CDR3 sequence (DNA): TGTGCAAGTCGCTCTAGGTGGGAGGGGACCCAGTACTTC. The encoded protein is CASRSRWEGTQYF.

This rearrangement joins TRBV5-5 to TRBJ2-7; D not resolved. The V end lost 1 base, the J end lost 5 bases, and 4 bases lay between the germline ends. Germline CDR1 and CDR2: SGHKS and YYEKEE (reference sequence). The CDR3 has 11 amino acids. CDR3 nucleotide sequence: TGTGCCAGCAGCTTGAAGCACGAGCAGTACTTC. This encodes CASSLKHEQYF. Full variable domain (remainder filled in from reference TRBV5-5 and TRBJ2-7): DAGVTQSPTHLIKTRGQQVTLRCSPISGHKSVSWYQQVLGQGPQFIFQYYEKEERGRGNFPDRFSARQFPNYSSELNVNALLLGDSALYLCASSLKHEQYFGPGTRLTVT.

The chain couples TRBV18 to TRBJ2-7; TRBD1 might be the D (6 bases). The CDR3 covers 18 residues. Between the trimmed V and J ends, which lost 3 bases and 0 bases, there was a span of 21 bases. CDR1 is KGHSH and CDR2 is LQKENI in the germline V gene. The CDR3: CASSPRAGQYLDSYEQYF. Here the CDR3 DNA reads TGTGCCAGCTCACCTCGAGCCGGACAGTATCTAGACTCCTACGAGCAGTACTTC. The whole variable domain, remainder taken from reference TRBV18 and TRBJ2-7, is NAGVMQNPRHLVRRRGQEARLRCSPMKGHSHVYWYRQLPEEGLKFMVYLQKENIIDESGMPKERFSAEFPKEGPSILRIQQVVRGDSAAYFCASSPRAGQYLDSYEQYFGPGTRLTVT.

The chain combines TRBV7-2 with TRBJ2-7, with 13 bases aligning to TRBD2. Germline CDR1 SGHTA, CDR2 FQGNSA. This CDR3 spans 17 amino acids. V trimming: 4 bases; J trimming: 4 bases; junction bases outside the gene matches: 10. In DNA form, the CDR3 reads TGTGCCAGCAGCTCCCGGACTAGCGGGAGCTTAGGGTACGAGCAGTACTTC. As protein: CASSSRTSGSLGYEQYF.

The chain is built from TRBV7-8 and TRBJ2-1; 10 bases fit TRBD2. This CDR3 spans 16 amino acids. CDR1 is SGHVS and CDR2 is FQNEAQ in the germline V gene. The ends lost 5 bases at V and 2 bases at J; junction bases unmatched: 6. CDR3 DNA: TGTGCCAGCAGCCTCGAAGCGGGGGGGCCCTACAATGAGCAGTTCTTC. This gives the protein CASSLEAGGPYNEQFF.

The chain carries TRBV19 and TRBJ1-5; D call uncertain. Germline V gene sequence: CDR1 LNHDA, CDR2 SQIVND (reference sequence). The CDR3 has 13 residues. V was clipped by 5 bases and J by 0 bases, with 5 bases between them. The CDR3 protein is CASSVNSNQPQHF. The CDR3 coding sequence is TGTGCCAGTAGTGTAAATAGCAATCAGCCCCAGCATTTT.

J is TRBJ2-7 and V is TRBV2; 8 bases map to TRBD1. Germline CDR1 reads SNHLY; CDR2 reads FYNNEI. The CDR3 totals 14 residues. V lost 3 bases to trimming and J lost 12 bases; unmatched junction nucleotides: 13. The CDR3 bases are TGTGCCAGCAGTGATTGGACAGGGTCTACGAGATCGTACTTC. Its translation is CASSDWTGSTRSYF.

The chain uses TRBV30 and TRBJ1-3, with 7 bases that match TRBD1. CDR3 length equals 16 residues. Germline CDR1 reads GTSNPN; CDR2 reads SVGIG (reference sequence). Trimming at V came to 0 bases and at J to 3 bases, leaving 8 bases not matched to a gene. CDR3 DNA sequence: TGTGCCTGGAGTGTACTTGGTAGACAGGGTGGAAACACCATATATTTT. Translated, it gives CAWSVLGRQGGNTIYF.

V is TRBV2 and J is TRBJ1-2; 7 nucleotides align to TRBD1. The V gene end was trimmed by 8 bases and the J gene end by 4 bases; junction bases not matched to a gene: 7. The CDR3 is 13 residues long. Germline V CDR1 and CDR2: SNHLY, FYNNEI. CDR3: CASGGQVGYGYTF. The CDR3 nucleotides are TGTGCCAGCGGCGGACAGGTGGGCTATGGCTACACCTTC.

The chain employs TRBV6-5 and TRBJ1-2, with D possibly TRBD1 on 5 matching bases. This CDR3 comprises 12 residues. V was trimmed by 5 bases and J by 4 bases, leaving 8 bases between them. CDR1 and CDR2 (germline): MNHEY, SVGAGI. CDR3 sequence (DNA): TGTGCCAGCAGTCCCAGGGCCTATGGCTACACCTTC. It specifies CASSPRAYGYTF.

CDR3 residues: CASSEGAANTGELFF. The CDR3 DNA follows: TGTGCCAGCAGTGAAGGGGCTGCGAACACCGGGGAGCTGTTTTTT. The chain uses TRBV2 and TRBJ2-2, with unresolved D. The CDR3 loop spans 15 amino acids. CDR1 and CDR2 from the germline V gene are SNHLY and FYNNEI. V lost 1 base and J 0 bases, leaving 6 bases between the germline ends.

The rearrangement uses TRBV5-6 and TRBJ1-6; D ambiguous. Trimming stripped 0 bases from V and 14 bases from J, with 12 bases between. The germline V gene encodes CDR1 SGHDT and CDR2 YYEEEE. The CDR3 totals 13 residues. The DNA of the CDR3 is TGTGCCAGCAGCTTGGGGGTTAGCTGGGCCCTCCACTTT. It specifies CASSLGVSWALHF.

The rearrangement links TRBV7-6 to TRBJ1-1; no definite D call. The germline gives CDR1 SGHVS, CDR2 FNYEAQ. V lost 3 bases to trimming and J lost 6 bases, with 23 bases between them. The CDR3 has 17 residues. In nucleotides, the CDR3 is TGTGCCAGCAGCTTGTCCGGTTTGGTCTCCCCGATGGCTGAAGCTTTCTTT. Protein: CASSLSGLVSPMAEAFF.

This chain uses TRBV19 with TRBJ2-1, with TRBD2 identical over 9 bases. Germline V gene data show CDR1 as LNHDA and CDR2 as SQIVND (reference sequence). The CDR3 extends over 14 amino acids. Trimming at V came to 10 bases and at J to 7 bases, leaving 11 bases not matched to a gene. The DNA for the CDR3 is TGTGCCACTAGCGGGCGGGGGGGCTCTAATGAGCAGTTCTTC. Translating gives CATSGRGGSNEQFF.

J is TRBJ2-1 and V is TRBV11-2; TRBD2 might be the D (5 bases). Germline V gives CDR1 SGHAT, CDR2 FQNNGV. V lost 3 bases and J lost 5, with 14 bases in between. This CDR3 has 15 amino acids. CDR3 amino acids: CASSFLSGMNNEQFF. CDR3 in DNA: TGTGCCAGCAGCTTTCTCTCGGGGATGAACAATGAGCAGTTCTTC. The full variable domain, completed using reference TRBV11-2 and TRBJ2-1, is EAGVAQSPRYKIIEKRQSVAFWCNPISGHATLYWYQQILGQGPKLLIQFQNNGVVDDSQLPKDRFSAERLKGVDSTLKIQPAKLEDSAVYLCASSFLSGMNNEQFFGPGTRLTVL.

This chain uses TRBV6-1 with TRBJ1-3; TRBD1 aligns across 8 bases. This CDR3 spans 16 amino acids. V shed 0 bases, J shed 4 bases, and the junction held 5 bases outside the gene matches. Germline V lookup: CDR1 MNHNS, CDR2 SASEGT. CDR3 loop: CASSEALRQGGNTIYF. Here the CDR3 DNA reads TGTGCCAGCAGTGAAGCGCTCCGACAGGGGGGAAACACCATATATTTT.

The CDR3 is CASSPNQGRGLGTDTQYF. The DNA of the CDR3 is TGTGCCAGCAGTCCCAATCAAGGTAGGGGTCTGGGCACAGATACGCAGTATTTT. The chain combines TRBV28 with TRBJ2-3; a possible D gene is TRBD1 (5 bases). V lost 5 bases to trimming and J lost 1 base, with 22 bases between them. The CDR3 covers 18 residues. CDR1 and CDR2 from the germline V gene are MDHEN and SYDVKM.